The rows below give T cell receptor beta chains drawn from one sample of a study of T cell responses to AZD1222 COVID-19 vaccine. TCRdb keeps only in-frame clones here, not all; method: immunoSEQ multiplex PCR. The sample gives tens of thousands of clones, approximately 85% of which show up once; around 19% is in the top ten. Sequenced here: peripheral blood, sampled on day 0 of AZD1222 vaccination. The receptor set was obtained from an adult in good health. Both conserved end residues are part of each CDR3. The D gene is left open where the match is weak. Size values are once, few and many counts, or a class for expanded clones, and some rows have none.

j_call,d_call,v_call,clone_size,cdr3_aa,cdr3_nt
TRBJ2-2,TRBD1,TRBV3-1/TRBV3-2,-,CASSQGDRGLGGELFF,TGTGCCAGCAGCCAAGGGGACAGGGGGCTCGGCGGGGAGCTGTTTTTT
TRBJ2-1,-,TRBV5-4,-,CASSPHAGLFNEQFF,TGTGCCAGCAGCCCCCATGCGGGGTTGTTCAATGAGCAGTTCTTC
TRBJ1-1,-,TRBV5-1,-,CASSFRAGSSNTEAFF,TGCGCCAGCAGCTTTAGGGCAGGGTCGTCGAACACTGAAGCTTTCTTT
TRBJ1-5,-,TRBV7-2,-,CASSLVASRKNQPQHF,TGTGCCAGCAGCTTAGTCGCCAGCCGGAAGAATCAGCCCCAGCATTTT
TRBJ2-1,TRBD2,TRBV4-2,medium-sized,CASSQEGGGAYNEQFF,TGTGCCAGCAGCCAAGAGGGCGGGGGGGCCTACAATGAGCAGTTCTTC
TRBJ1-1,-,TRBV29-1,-,CSVGSTEAFF,TGCAGCGTTGGAAGTACTGAAGCTTTCTTT
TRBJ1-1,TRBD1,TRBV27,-,CASSHDRVRTEAFF,TGTGCCAGCAGCCATGACAGGGTGAGGACTGAAGCTTTCTTT
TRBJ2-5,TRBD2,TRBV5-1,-,CASSLGPLAGGREETQYF,TGCGCCAGCAGCTTGGGGCCCCTAGCGGGGGGGCGGGAAGAGACCCAGTACTTC
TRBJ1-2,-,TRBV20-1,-,CSARSNYGYTF,TGCAGTGCTCGCTCTAACTATGGCTACACCTTC
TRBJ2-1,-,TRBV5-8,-,CASIPDGASSSYNEQFF,TGTGCCAGCATTCCAGACGGGGCCTCGAGCTCCTACAATGAGCAGTTCTTC
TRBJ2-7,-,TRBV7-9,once,CASSLVGSVEQYF,TGTGCCAGCAGCTTAGTTGGTTCGGTCGAGCAGTACTTC
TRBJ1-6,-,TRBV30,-,CAWSKEPTSSYNSPLHF,TGTGCCTGGAGTAAAGAACCGACCAGCTCCTATAATTCACCCCTCCACTTT
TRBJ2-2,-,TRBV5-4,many,CASSLAVTGELFF,TGTGCCAGCAGCTTGGCTGTCACCGGGGAGCTGTTTTTT
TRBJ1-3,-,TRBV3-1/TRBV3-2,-,CASSQVGAGNTIYF,TGTGCCAGCAGCCAAGTCGGGGCTGGAAACACCATATATTTT
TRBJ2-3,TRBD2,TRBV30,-,CAWSRFSGGSTDTQYF,TGTGCCTGGAGTCGATTTAGCGGGGGGAGCACAGATACGCAGTATTTT
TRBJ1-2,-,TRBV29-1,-,CSVTLLGGHGYTF,TGCAGCGTTACCCTACTGGGAGGGCATGGCTACACCTTC
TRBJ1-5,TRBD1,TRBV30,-,CAWSPSGQASNQPQHF,TGTGCCTGGAGTCCCTCCGGACAGGCCAGCAATCAGCCCCAGCATTTT
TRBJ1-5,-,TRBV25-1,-,CASSEPGRGNQPQHF,TGTGCCAGCAGTGAACCGGGACGGGGCAATCAGCCCCAGCATTTT
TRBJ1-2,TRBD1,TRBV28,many,CASSLWGLDRAGGYTF,TGTGCCAGCAGTTTATGGGGACTGGACAGGGCTGGTGGCTACACCTTC
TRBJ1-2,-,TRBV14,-,CASSPGGMRNGYTF,TGTGCCAGCAGCCCCGGGGGGATGAGGAATGGCTACACCTTC
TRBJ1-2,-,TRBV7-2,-,CASSLGMAGLNGYTF,TGTGCCAGCAGCTTAGGAATGGCGGGGCTCAATGGCTACACCTTC
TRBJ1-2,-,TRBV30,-,CAWSGTYGYTF,TGTGCCTGGAGTGGGACCTATGGCTACACCTTC
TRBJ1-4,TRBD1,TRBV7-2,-,CASSQAGQGREKLFF,TGTGCCAGCAGTCAAGCGGGACAGGGTCGTGAAAAACTGTTTTTT
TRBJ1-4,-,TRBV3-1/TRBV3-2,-,CASSRSIEKLFF,TGTGCCAGCAGCCGATCGATTGAAAAACTGTTTTTT
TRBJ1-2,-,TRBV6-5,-,CASSYQAFYGYTF,TGTGCCAGCAGTTACCAGGCCTTCTATGGCTACACCTTC
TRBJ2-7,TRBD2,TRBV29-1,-,CSVGAGGSSYEQYF,TGCAGCGTTGGGGCGGGGGGATCATCCTACGAGCAGTACTTC
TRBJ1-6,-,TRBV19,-,CASSILQGTGYNSPLHF,TGTGCCAGTAGCATATTACAGGGTACGGGTTATAATTCACCCCTCCACTTT
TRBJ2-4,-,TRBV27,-,CASSLGPQGPKNIQYF,TGTGCCAGCAGTTTAGGGCCGCAAGGCCCCAAAAACATTCAGTACTTC
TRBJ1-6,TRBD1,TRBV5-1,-,CASRQLSGTGALINSPLHF,TGCGCCAGCCGCCAATTATCCGGGACAGGGGCCCTTATAAATTCACCCCTCCACTTT
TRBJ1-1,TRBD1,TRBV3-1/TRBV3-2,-,CASKGAGPNTEAFF,TGTGCCAGCAAGGGGGCAGGGCCGAACACTGAAGCTTTCTTT
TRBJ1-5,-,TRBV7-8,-,CASSQGRAANQPQHF,TGTGCCAGCAGCCAAGGGAGGGCGGCAAATCAGCCCCAGCATTTT
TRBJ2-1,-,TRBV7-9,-,CASTFQLHNEQFF,TGTGCCAGCACCTTTCAACTGCACAATGAGCAGTTCTTC
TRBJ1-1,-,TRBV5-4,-,CASSLFGSLNTEAFF,TGTGCCAGCAGCTTGTTCGGGAGCCTGAACACTGAAGCTTTCTTT
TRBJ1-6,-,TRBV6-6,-,CASRLLDRAYNSPLHF,TGTGCCAGCAGACTCCTGGACAGAGCCTATAATTCACCCCTCCACTTT
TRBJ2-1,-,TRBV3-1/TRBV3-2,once,CASSQNPGGPNEQFF,TGTGCCAGCAGCCAAAACCCCGGGGGGCCAAATGAGCAGTTCTTC
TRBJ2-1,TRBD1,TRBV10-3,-,CAISEEPGGAGSEQFF,TGTGCCATCAGTGAGGAGCCAGGGGGCGCCGGGAGTGAGCAGTTCTTC
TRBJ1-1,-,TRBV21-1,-,CASSDTGAVTEAFF,TGTGCCAGCAGCGATACAGGGGCGGTTACTGAAGCTTTCTTT
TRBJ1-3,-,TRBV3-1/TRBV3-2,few,CASSQPRGEGSGNTIYF,TGTGCCAGCAGCCAACCTCGGGGCGAGGGCTCTGGAAACACCATATATTTT
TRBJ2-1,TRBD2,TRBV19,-,CASSIDPAGDNEQFF,TGTGCCAGTAGTATAGACCCCGCGGGGGACAATGAGCAGTTCTTC
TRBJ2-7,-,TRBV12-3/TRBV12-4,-,CASSSDSYEQYF,TGTGCCAGCAGTTCGGACAGCTACGAGCAGTACTTC
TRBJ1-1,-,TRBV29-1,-,CSAWGGNTEAFF,TGCAGCGCATGGGGCGGGAACACTGAAGCTTTCTTT
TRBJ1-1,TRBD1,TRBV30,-,CAWSGTGGMGTEAFF,TGTGCCTGGAGTGGGACAGGGGGAATGGGCACTGAAGCTTTCTTT
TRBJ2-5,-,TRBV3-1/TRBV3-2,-,CASSSVAGADLETQYF,TGTGCCAGCAGCTCTGTAGCTGGGGCCGATCTGGAGACCCAGTACTTC
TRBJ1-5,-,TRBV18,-,CASSQAQTNQPQHF,TGTGCCAGCTCACAAGCGCAGACAAATCAGCCCCAGCATTTT
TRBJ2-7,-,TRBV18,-,CASSSQGYEQYF,TGTGCCAGCTCATCGCAGGGTTACGAGCAGTACTTC
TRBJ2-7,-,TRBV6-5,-,CASRLGGPHEQYF,TGTGCCAGCAGACTAGGGGGGCCCCACGAGCAGTACTTC
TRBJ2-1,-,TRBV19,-,CASSTGYTNEQFF,TGTGCCAGTAGTACGGGCTATACCAATGAGCAGTTCTTC
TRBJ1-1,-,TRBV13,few,CASSLAGATEAFF,TGTGCCAGCAGCTTAGCGGGGGCAACTGAAGCTTTCTTT
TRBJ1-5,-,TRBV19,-,CASSGLGVSNQPQHF,TGTGCCAGTAGTGGGCTAGGGGTCAGCAATCAGCCCCAGCATTTT
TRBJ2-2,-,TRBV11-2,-,CASGGPKGGELFF,TGTGCCAGTGGGGGGCCTAAGGGCGGGGAGCTGTTTTTT
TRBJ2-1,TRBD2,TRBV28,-,CASGLGLKQFF,TGTGCCAGCGGTCTGGGACTAAAGCAGTTCTTC
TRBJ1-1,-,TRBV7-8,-,CASSLGYGGGSTNTEAFF,TGTGCCAGCAGCTTAGGTTACGGGGGGGGCAGCACAAACACTGAAGCTTTCTTT
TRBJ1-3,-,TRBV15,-,CATSRGGAGAGNTIYF,TGTGCCACCAGCAGAGGCGGGGCGGGTGCCGGAAACACCATATATTTT
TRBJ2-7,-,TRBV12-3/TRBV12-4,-,CASTQSGTPMDF,TGTGCCAGCACCCAATCCGGGACCCCGATGGACTTC